The rows below give T cell receptor beta chains drawn from one sample of a study of blood T cell repertoires in COVID-19. Libraries were prepared by immunoSEQ multiplex PCR; TCRdb keeps only in-frame clonotypes and omits some of them. The repertoire holds roughly 260,000 clones, about 87% seen once, with 2.3% in the top ten. The sample taken for sequencing was peripheral blood. The receptors were gathered from a woman in her 50s with acute or convalescent COVID-19. CDR3s include the opening cysteine and the closing phenylalanine or tryptophan. The D gene is left open where the match is weak. Expanded clones are given a class, and other clones once, few, many or no size at all.

clone_size | j_call | d_call | v_call | cdr3_nt | cdr3_aa
NA | TRBJ1-1 | NA | TRBV7-3 | TGTGCCAGCAGCTTAAGTGGCAGAAATGAAGCTTTCTTT | CASSLSGRNEAFF
once | TRBJ2-3 | TRBD2 | TRBV9 | TGTGCCAGCAGCGTAGGACTAGCGGAATCCACAGATACGCAGTATTTT | CASSVGLAESTDTQYF
once | TRBJ1-4 | NA | TRBV20-1 | TGCAGTGCTAGTACCCGGCAGGGTGGTGAAAAACTGTTTTTT | CSASTRQGGEKLFF
NA | TRBJ2-5 | TRBD1 | TRBV5-1 | TGCGCCAGCAGCTACGTGACAGGGGTACAGACCCAGTACTTC | CASSYVTGVQTQYF
NA | TRBJ2-1 | TRBD1 | TRBV4-2 | TGTGCCAGCAGCCAGTCGGACAGGGGCAATGAGCAGTTCTTC | CASSQSDRGNEQFF
NA | TRBJ2-3 | NA | TRBV7-8 | TGTGCCAGTAAGGAGACTCGACCCACAGATACGCAGTATTTT | CASKETRPTDTQYF
NA | TRBJ1-6 | NA | TRBV5-1 | TGCGCCAGCAGCTTTCTGGGAGATAATTCACCCCTCCACTTT | CASSFLGDNSPLHF
NA | TRBJ2-1 | NA | TRBV7-9 | TGTGCCAGCTGCCTGCTACCCCAATGGCAGTTCTTC | CASCLLPQWQFF
NA | TRBJ1-3 | NA | TRBV7-8 | TGTGCCAGCTCAGGAAACACCATATATTTT | CASSGNTIYF
once | TRBJ1-1 | TRBD1 | TRBV27 | TGTGCCAGCAGTTTAGGGTCCGGGACAGGGAAAAGACGCACTGAAGCTTTCTTT | CASSLGSGTGKRRTEAFF
NA | TRBJ2-7 | NA | TRBV15 | TGTGCCACCAGCAGAGACAGGGACGAGCAGTACTTC | CATSRDRDEQYF
few | TRBJ2-7 | TRBD2 | TRBV19 | TGTGCCAGTAGTGCCCGCCAGGCTAGCGGCTGGCAGTACTTC | CASSARQASGWQYF
few | TRBJ2-7 | NA | TRBV27 | TGTGCCAGCAGTTTGAGCAGGGTTCACGAGCAGTACTTC | CASSLSRVHEQYF
once | TRBJ2-7 | NA | TRBV18 | TGTGCCAGCTCACCTGGGACTCAAGCCTACGAGCAGTACTTC | CASSPGTQAYEQYF
few | TRBJ1-1 | NA | TRBV2 | TGTGCCGACACCGGGAGAGAGAACACTGAAGCTTTCTTT | CADTGRENTEAFF
NA | TRBJ2-7 | NA | TRBV6-2/TRBV6-3 | TGTGCCAGCAGTTACCGGGAGACCTACGAGCAGTACTTC | CASSYRETYEQYF
NA | TRBJ1-1 | NA | TRBV27 | TGTGCCAGCAGTCCTTCGCGGGCGGGCACTGAAGCTTTCTTT | CASSPSRAGTEAFF
NA | TRBJ2-5 | NA | TRBV11-3 | TGTGCCAGCAGCTTAGGTCTTCAGGAGACCCAGTACTTC | CASSLGLQETQYF
NA | TRBJ1-1 | NA | TRBV4-2 | TGTGCCAGCAGCCAAGACCCCTCTAACACTGAAGCTTTCTTT | CASSQDPSNTEAFF
NA | TRBJ1-2 | TRBD1 | TRBV29-1 | TGCAGCGGTGGACAGGGTACCTATGGCTACACCTTC | CSGGQGTYGYTF
NA | TRBJ2-1 | TRBD2 | TRBV5-4 | TGTGCCAGCAGCCTCCCTAGCGGTTCCTACAATGAGCAGTTCTTC | CASSLPSGSYNEQFF
NA | TRBJ1-1 | NA | TRBV19 | TGTGCCAGCGGGAACACTGAAGCTTTCTTT | CASGNTEAFF
NA | TRBJ1-4 | NA | TRBV4-1 | TGCGCCAGCAGCCAAGATCCCATGGGGGCTATTAATGAAAAACTGTTTTTT | CASSQDPMGAINEKLFF
NA | TRBJ1-4 | NA | TRBV24-1 | TGTGCCACCAGTGCCGCTCGGGGGGAAAAACTGTTTTTT | CATSAARGEKLFF
NA | TRBJ1-2 | NA | TRBV28 | TGTGCCAGCAGTTCAATCCTTGGACAGATCTATGGCTACACCTTC | CASSSILGQIYGYTF
NA | TRBJ2-2 | TRBD1 | TRBV5-4 | TGTGCCAGCAGCAAACAGGGGGAAGGCACCGGGGAGCTGTTTTTT | CASSKQGEGTGELFF
NA | TRBJ2-5 | NA | TRBV15 | TGTGCCACCAGCAGAGAGGCTGGCCAAGAGACCCAGTACTTC | CATSREAGQETQYF